This TCR beta chain was identified during a study of cytomegalovirus exposure and HLA in healthy donors. Primers for the PCR totalled 60 Vbeta and 13 Jbeta. Clones were sequenced by immunoSEQ multiplex PCR, and TCRdb holds only the in-frame ones, with some missing. The sample has around 83,000 clones, roughly 73% seen once. Germline V gene lookup returns CDR1 MDHEN and CDR2 SYDVKM. V trimming: 8 bases; J trimming: 2 bases; junction bases outside the gene matches: 8. The CDR3 is 15 amino acids. Sequenced input: PBMCs. This receptor was obtained from a male donor in good health and CMV-seropositive. The rearrangement joins TRBV28 to TRBJ2-7; 11 bases align to TRBD2. CDR3 nucleotides: TGTGCCAGCCGACATCTAGCGGGAGGAACCTACGAGCAGTACTTC. Its translation is CASRHLAGGTYEQYF.